These T cell receptor beta chains were read from a single sample in a study of cytomegalovirus exposure and HLA in healthy donors. TCRdb's table, derived via immunoSEQ multiplex PCR, lists solely in-frame clones and lacks some. Of approximately 210,000 clones listed, roughly 85% are singletons. Sequences were obtained from PBMCs. These receptor sequences come from a male donor in good health and CMV-seronegative. The CDR3 runs from the conserved cysteine through the conserved F or W. The D gene is left open where the match is weak. A row's size may be missing; if present it is once, few, many or a size class.

- TRBJ2-7 17 TRBV5-1 - CASSLVRAATSSYEQYF TGCGCCAGCAGCTTGGTCAGGGCTGCAACGAGCTCCTACGAGCAGTACTTC
- TRBJ2-5 12 TRBV28 - CASSLILETQYF TGTGCCAGCAGTTTAATCCTTGAGACCCAGTACTTC
- TRBJ2-7 15 TRBV7-6 TRBD2 CASSLSGGSSYEQYF TGTGCCAGCAGCTTGAGCGGGGGGAGCTCCTACGAGCAGTACTTC
- TRBJ2-1 14 TRBV27 TRBD2 CASSGGGLYNEQFF TGTGCCAGCAGCGGGGGGGGACTTTACAATGAGCAGTTCTTC
few TRBJ2-7 12 TRBV7-2 - CASISKDYEQYF TGTGCCAGCATCTCTAAAGACTACGAGCAGTACTTC
- TRBJ2-7 14 TRBV28 TRBD1 CASSLPGQGYEQYF TGCGCCAGCAGTTTGCCAGGACAGGGGTACGAGCAGTACTTC
- TRBJ2-7 14 TRBV7-9 - CASSLVSVPYEQYF TGTGCCAGCAGCTTAGTCTCAGTTCCCTACGAGCAGTACTTC
- TRBJ1-1 14 TRBV7-9 - CASSFTSSNTEAFF TGTGCCAGCAGCTTCACGAGTTCGAACACTGAAGCTTTCTTT
- TRBJ1-6 17 TRBV11-2 - CASSLFPDGSRNSPLHF TGTGCCAGCAGCTTATTCCCAGACGGGAGCCGTAATTCACCCCTCCACTTT
- TRBJ1-6 14 TRBV10-3 - CAIRYHSPDSPLHF TGTGCCATCAGGTATCATTCTCCGGATTCACCCCTCCACTTT
few TRBJ2-3 16 TRBV4-2 - CASSPAGVGDTDTQYF TGTGCCAGCAGCCCAGCAGGGGTTGGGGACACAGATACGCAGTATTTT
- TRBJ2-7 15 TRBV9 TRBD1 CASSGMGQGAGEQYF TGTGCCAGCAGCGGGATGGGACAGGGGGCTGGTGAGCAGTACTTC
- TRBJ2-1 13 TRBV6-5 - CASSPTLYNEQFF TGTGCCAGCAGTCCCACTCTTTACAATGAGCAGTTCTTC
- TRBJ2-2 14 TRBV6-5 - CASSSGRNTGELFF TGTGCCAGCAGTTCCGGGAGAAACACCGGGGAGCTGTTTTTT
- TRBJ2-7 14 TRBV9 - CASSVELGDRQQYF TGTGCCAGCAGCGTAGAATTAGGTGACAGGCAGCAGTACTTC
- TRBJ2-5 16 TRBV6-5 TRBD2 CASSYGTSGGQETQYF TGTGCCAGCAGTTATGGGACTAGCGGGGGACAAGAGACCCAGTACTTC
- TRBJ2-2 17 TRBV2 TRBD1 CASSKTGASRFDGELFF TGTGCCAGCTCCAAGACAGGGGCCTCACGTTTTGACGGGGAGCTGTTTTTT
- TRBJ2-7 14 TRBV28 TRBD2 CASRTSGGAYEQYF TGTGCCAGCAGGACTAGCGGGGGGGCCTACGAGCAGTACTTC
- TRBJ2-5 16 TRBV7-9 - CASSLTASPAQETQYF TGTGCCAGCAGCTTGACGGCTAGCCCAGCCCAAGAGACCCAGTACTTC
- TRBJ1-5 14 TRBV7-2 TRBD1 CASKQTGADQPQHF TGTGCCAGCAAGCAAACAGGGGCAGATCAGCCCCAGCATTTT
- TRBJ2-5 15 TRBV6-9 TRBD1 CASSQTGVEEETQYF TGTGCCAGCAGCCAGACAGGGGTTGAGGAGGAGACCCAGTACTTC
- TRBJ2-7 13 TRBV28 TRBD1 CASSRGQSYEQYF TGTGCCAGCAGCCGGGGACAGTCCTACGAGCAGTACTTC
- TRBJ2-7 15 TRBV18 TRBD2 CASSPPGGSPYEQYF TGTGCCAGCTCACCACCGGGGGGGAGTCCCTACGAGCAGTACTTC
- TRBJ2-7 11 TRBV29-1 - CSVEEGYEQYF TGCAGCGTCGAGGAGGGGTACGAGCAGTACTTC
- TRBJ1-2 14 TRBV27 - CASSFDGRSYGYTF TGTGCCAGCAGTTTTGATGGGAGATCCTATGGCTACACCTTC
few TRBJ1-3 15 TRBV7-9 - CASTEVSTSGNTIYF TGTGCCAGCACCGAAGTTTCTACCTCTGGAAACACCATATATTTT
once TRBJ2-5 15 TRBV27 - CASSLEGPGEETQYF TGTGCCAGCAGTTTAGAGGGGCCAGGGGAAGAGACCCAGTACTTC
- TRBJ2-3 14 TRBV7-2 - CASSLRQGTDTQYF TGTGCCAGCAGCTTAAGGCAGGGAACAGATACGCAGTATTTT
- TRBJ2-1 16 TRBV6-6 TRBD1 CASSPRTGTAYNEQFF TGTGCCAGCAGTCCCCGGACAGGGACAGCCTACAATGAGCAGTTCTTC
few TRBJ1-6 16 TRBV5-4 TRBD1 CASSANYMTGATPLHF TGTGCCAGCAGCGCTAACTATATGACAGGGGCGACACCCCTCCACTTT
- TRBJ2-1 16 TRBV4-2 TRBD2 CASSQAASGGASEQFF TGTGCCAGCAGCCAAGCCGCTAGCGGGGGGGCCAGTGAGCAGTTCTTC
- TRBJ2-7 13 TRBV30 TRBD2 CAWTSGVTYEQYF TGTGCCTGGACTAGCGGGGTCACCTACGAGCAGTACTTC
- TRBJ1-2 14 TRBV19 TRBD1 CASSLTGGDYGYTF TGTGCCAGTAGCCTGACAGGGGGCGACTATGGCTACACCTTC
- TRBJ1-2 12 TRBV7-9 - CASSGVGYGYTF TGTGCCAGCTCAGGGGTCGGCTATGGCTACACCTTC
- TRBJ2-5 15 TRBV28 TRBD1 CASSLQGQGKETQYF TGTGCCAGCAGTTTACAGGGACAGGGGAAAGAGACCCAGTACTTC
- TRBJ2-3 14 TRBV15 - CATSSATSTDTQYF TGTGCCACCAGCAGCGCGACTAGCACAGATACGCAGTATTTT
few TRBJ2-1 16 TRBV5-1 TRBD2 CASSLQTSGAYSEQFF TGCGCCAGCAGCTTGCAAACTAGCGGGGCATATAGTGAGCAGTTCTTC
once TRBJ2-3 13 TRBV15 - CATSRGGQDTQYF TGTGCCACCAGCAGAGGGGGGCAAGATACGCAGTATTTT
- TRBJ2-7 13 TRBV4-2 - CASSHGGSYEQYF TGTGCCAGCAGCCACGGAGGTTCCTACGAGCAGTACTTC
- TRBJ1-5 14 TRBV6-6 - CASSADRSNQPQHF TGTGCCAGCAGTGCGGACAGAAGCAATCAGCCCCAGCATTTT
few TRBJ1-4 15 TRBV7-2 - CASSLKTGSREKLFF TGTGCCAGCAGCTTAAAAACCGGGTCCCGAGAAAAACTGTTTTTT
- TRBJ2-7 15 TRBV7-9 - CASSLARGSSYEQYF TGTGCCAGCAGCTTAGCACGGGGGTCATCCTACGAGCAGTACTTC
- TRBJ2-5 16 TRBV9 - CASSVATGQGQETQYF TGTGCCAGCAGCGTAGCTACAGGGCAGGGACAAGAGACCCAGTACTTC
- TRBJ2-6 16 TRBV7-2 - CASSLDGGSGANVLTF TGTGCCAGCAGCTTAGATGGGGGGTCTGGGGCCAACGTCCTGACTTTC
- TRBJ1-1 13 TRBV28 - CASSFRGNTEAFF TGTGCCAGCAGTTTCAGGGGAAACACTGAAGCTTTCTTT
- TRBJ1-6 13 TRBV27 - CASSPFGSSPLHF TGTGCCAGCAGTCCCTTCGGGAGTTCACCCCTCCACTTT
- TRBJ1-5 14 TRBV19 - CASMGEVINQPQHF TGTGCCAGTATGGGGGAGGTTATAAATCAGCCCCAGCATTTT
- TRBJ2-3 15 TRBV6-5 TRBD1 CASTGQGSTTDTQYF TGTGCCAGCACGGGACAGGGCTCGACCACAGATACGCAGTATTTT
- TRBJ1-2 15 TRBV6-5 - CASSYGGGGYYGYTF TGTGCCAGCAGTTACGGGGGTGGGGGGTACTATGGCTACACCTTC
- TRBJ2-7 13 TRBV19 - CASRDGSLYEQYF TGTGCCAGTAGGGACGGGAGTCTCTACGAGCAGTACTTC
- TRBJ2-7 17 TRBV27 TRBD2 CASSLRQGERGADEQYF TGTGCCAGCAGTTTGCGACAGGGCGAGCGGGGGGCGGACGAGCAGTACTTC
- TRBJ2-3 15 TRBV5-1 TRBD1 CASSFLQGATDTQYF TGCGCCAGCAGCTTTTTGCAGGGGGCAACAGATACGCAGTATTTT
- TRBJ2-6 16 TRBV30 - CAWSEGHSSGANVLTF TGTGCCTGGAGTGAGGGACACAGCTCTGGGGCCAACGTCCTGACTTTC
- TRBJ2-3 18 TRBV28 TRBD2 CASSSLPGLAGGSDTQYF TGTGCCAGCAGTTCTCTTCCCGGGCTAGCGGGAGGATCTGATACGCAGTATTTT